This T cell receptor (beta chain) appears in the sequencing data of a study of vaccination effects on CD4 cells after COVID-19. Study as a whole: Two doses of BNT162b2 or mRNA-1273 vaccine were administered to participants.

V dropped 2 bases and J dropped 4 bases, with 15 bases sitting between them. The CDR3 contains 15 residues. Germline CDR1 MGHRA, CDR2 YSYEKL. Viral peptide pools were used in the ViraFEST assay to expand antigen-specific CD4+ T cells, and sequencing came afterward. Subsequent to a culture period of about ten days, CD4+ T cells were isolated. Among the vaccine recipients, none had a prior SARS-CoV-2 infection, and nucleocapsid antibodies were negative. Assay: immunoSEQ multiplex PCR; the TCRdb copy retains only in-frame clones and omits some. Here the sample spans around 21,000 clones, approximately 70% being singletons. Study-wide results and caveats: Few convalescent patients were included, and no early post-infection timepoints were sampled. The vaccine-induced clones of healthy vaccinees included only 1 of 255 that cross-reacted with common cold coronaviruses. Long after vaccination, the clones induced by infection and by vaccine shrank markedly in size.

About this clone itself: The antigen is undetermined.

The sequence derives from a human donor who received a COVID-19 vaccine. The chain combines TRBV4-1 with TRBJ2-7, with D possibly called TRBD1 or TRBD2 (5 bases each). The sample in question was CD4+ T cells from PBMCs cultured with HCoV-NL63 spike peptides, obtained before COVID-19 vaccination. This CDR3 reads CASSQLPGQTYEQYF. CDR3 DNA: TGCGCCAGCAGCCAACTCCCGGGGCAGACTTACGAGCAGTACTTC.